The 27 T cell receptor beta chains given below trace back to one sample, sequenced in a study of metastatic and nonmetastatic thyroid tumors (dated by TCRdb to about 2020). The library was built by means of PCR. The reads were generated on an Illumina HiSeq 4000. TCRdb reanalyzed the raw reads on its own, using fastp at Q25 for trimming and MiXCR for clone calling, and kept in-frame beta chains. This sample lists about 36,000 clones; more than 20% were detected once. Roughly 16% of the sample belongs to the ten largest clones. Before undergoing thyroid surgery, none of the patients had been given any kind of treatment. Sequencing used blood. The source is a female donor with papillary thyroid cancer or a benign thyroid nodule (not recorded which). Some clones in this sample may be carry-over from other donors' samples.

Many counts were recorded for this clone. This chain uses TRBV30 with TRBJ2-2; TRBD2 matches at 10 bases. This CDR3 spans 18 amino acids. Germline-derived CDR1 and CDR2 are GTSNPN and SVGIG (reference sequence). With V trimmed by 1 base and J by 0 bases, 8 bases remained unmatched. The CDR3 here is CAWSGAGGTPTNTGELFF. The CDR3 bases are TGTGCCTGGAGTGGAGCGGGAGGGACCCCTACGAACACCGGGGAGCTGTTTTTT.

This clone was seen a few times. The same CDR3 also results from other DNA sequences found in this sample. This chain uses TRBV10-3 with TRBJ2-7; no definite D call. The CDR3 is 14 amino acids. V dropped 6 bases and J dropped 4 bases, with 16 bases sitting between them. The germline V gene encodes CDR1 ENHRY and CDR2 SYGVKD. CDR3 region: CAISPPGSVYEQYF. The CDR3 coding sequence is TGTGCCATCAGCCCCCCAGGTTCCGTTTACGAGCAGTACTTC.

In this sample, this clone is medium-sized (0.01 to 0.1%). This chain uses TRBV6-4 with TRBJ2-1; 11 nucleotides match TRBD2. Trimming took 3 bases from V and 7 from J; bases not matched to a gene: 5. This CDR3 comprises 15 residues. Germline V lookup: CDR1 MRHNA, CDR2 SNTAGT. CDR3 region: CASSELAGGVNEQFF. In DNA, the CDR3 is TGTGCCAGCAGTGAGCTAGCGGGAGGCGTAAATGAGCAGTTCTTC.

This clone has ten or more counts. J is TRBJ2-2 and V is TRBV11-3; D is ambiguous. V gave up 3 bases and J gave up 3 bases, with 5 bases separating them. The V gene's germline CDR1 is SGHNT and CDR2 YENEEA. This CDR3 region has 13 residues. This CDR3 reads CASSLRYTGELFF. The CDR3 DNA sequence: TGTGCCAGCAGCTTGCGGTACACCGGGGAGCTGTTTTTT.

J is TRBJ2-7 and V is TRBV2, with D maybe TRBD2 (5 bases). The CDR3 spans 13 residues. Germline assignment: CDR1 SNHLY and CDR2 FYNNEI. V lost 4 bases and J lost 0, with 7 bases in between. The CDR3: CASSGGSSYEQYF. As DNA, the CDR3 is TGTGCCAGCAGTGGAGGGAGCTCCTACGAGCAGTACTTC.

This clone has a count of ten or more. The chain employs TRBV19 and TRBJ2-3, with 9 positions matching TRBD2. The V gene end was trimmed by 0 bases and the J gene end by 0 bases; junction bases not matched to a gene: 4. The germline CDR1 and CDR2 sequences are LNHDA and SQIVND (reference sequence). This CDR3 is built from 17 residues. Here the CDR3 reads CASSIEFGTSSTDTQYF. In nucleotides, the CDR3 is TGTGCCAGTAGTATAGAATTTGGGACTAGCAGCACAGATACGCAGTATTTT.

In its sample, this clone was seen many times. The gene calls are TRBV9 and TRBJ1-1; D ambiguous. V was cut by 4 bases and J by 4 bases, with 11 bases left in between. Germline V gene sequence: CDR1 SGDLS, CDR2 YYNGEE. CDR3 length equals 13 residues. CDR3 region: CASSPPVGTEAFF. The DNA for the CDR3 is TGTGCCAGCAGCCCCCCGGTCGGCACTGAAGCTTTCTTT.

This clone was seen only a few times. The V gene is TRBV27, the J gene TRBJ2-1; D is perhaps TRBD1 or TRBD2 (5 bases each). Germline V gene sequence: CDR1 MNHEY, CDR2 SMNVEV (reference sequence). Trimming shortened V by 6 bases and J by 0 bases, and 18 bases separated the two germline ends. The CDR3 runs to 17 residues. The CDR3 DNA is TGTGCCAGCAGGGGGGTCTTGCAATTGAGCTCCTACAATGAGCAGTTCTTC. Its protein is CASRGVLQLSSYNEQFF.

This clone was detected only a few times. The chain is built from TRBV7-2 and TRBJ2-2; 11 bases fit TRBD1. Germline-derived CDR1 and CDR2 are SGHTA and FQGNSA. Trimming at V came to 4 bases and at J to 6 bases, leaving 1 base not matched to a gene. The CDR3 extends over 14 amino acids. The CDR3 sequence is CASSWGQGAGELFF. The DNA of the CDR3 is TGTGCCAGCAGCTGGGGACAGGGGGCCGGGGAGCTGTTTTTT.

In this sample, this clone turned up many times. In DNA form, the CDR3 reads TGTGCCAGCAGTTTCGAGGGGATGCGTCAGCCCCAGCATTTT. This codes for CASSFEGMRQPQHF. The chain links TRBV28 to TRBJ1-5; tentative D call: TRBD1 (5 bases). V lost 3 bases to trimming and J lost 6 bases, with 12 bases between them. Germline-derived CDR1 and CDR2 are MDHEN and SYDVKM. The CDR3 runs 14 residues.

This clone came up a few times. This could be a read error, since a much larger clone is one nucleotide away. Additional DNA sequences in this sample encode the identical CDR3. This CDR3 is CSARRPLAGGNEQYF. The CDR3 DNA sequence: TGCAGTGCTAGACGCCCTCTAGCGGGAGGAAACGAGCAGTACTTT. This chain joins TRBV20-1 and TRBJ2-7; 11 bases map to TRBD2. The CDR3 runs to 15 residues. Germline V lookup: CDR1 DFQATT, CDR2 SNEGSKA (reference sequence).

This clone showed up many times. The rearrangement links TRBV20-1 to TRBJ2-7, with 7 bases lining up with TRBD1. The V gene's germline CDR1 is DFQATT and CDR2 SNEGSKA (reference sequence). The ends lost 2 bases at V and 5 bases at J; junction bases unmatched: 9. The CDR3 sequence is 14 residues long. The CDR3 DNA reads TGCAGTGCTAGATTTATACAGGGGCCCCACGAGCAGTACTTC. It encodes CSARFIQGPHEQYF.

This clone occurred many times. CDR3 nucleotide sequence: TGTGCCAGCAGGATGAGACAGGGAGATGGCTACACCTTC. This encodes CASRMRQGDGYTF. The V call is TRBV6-1, the J call TRBJ1-2; TRBD1 aligns across 7 bases. CDR1 is MNHNS and CDR2 is SASEGT in the germline V gene. The V segment lost 6 bases and the J segment 6 bases; nucleotides outside the gene matches: 7. The CDR3 is made up of 13 amino acids.

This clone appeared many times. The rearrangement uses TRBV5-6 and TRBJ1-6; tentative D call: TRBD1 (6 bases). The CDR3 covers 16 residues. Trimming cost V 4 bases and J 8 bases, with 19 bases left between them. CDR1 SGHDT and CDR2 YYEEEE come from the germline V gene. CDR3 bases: TGTGCCAGCAGCCGCCGAGGGGGATCTGGAGATTCACCCCTCCACTTT. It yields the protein CASSRRGGSGDSPLHF.

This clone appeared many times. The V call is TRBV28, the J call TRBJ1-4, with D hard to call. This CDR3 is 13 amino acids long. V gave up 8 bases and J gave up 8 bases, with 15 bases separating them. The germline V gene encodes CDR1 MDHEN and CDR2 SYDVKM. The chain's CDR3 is CASSQAGSEKLFF. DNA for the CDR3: TGTGCCAGCTCTCAGGCCGGAAGCGAAAAACTGTTTTTT.

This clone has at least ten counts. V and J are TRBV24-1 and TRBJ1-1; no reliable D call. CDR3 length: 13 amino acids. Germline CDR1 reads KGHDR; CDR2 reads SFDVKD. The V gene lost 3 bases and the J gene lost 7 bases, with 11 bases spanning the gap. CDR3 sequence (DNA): TGTGCCACCAGTGATCCCCGGACCGATGAAGCTTTCTTT. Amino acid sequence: CATSDPRTDEAFF.

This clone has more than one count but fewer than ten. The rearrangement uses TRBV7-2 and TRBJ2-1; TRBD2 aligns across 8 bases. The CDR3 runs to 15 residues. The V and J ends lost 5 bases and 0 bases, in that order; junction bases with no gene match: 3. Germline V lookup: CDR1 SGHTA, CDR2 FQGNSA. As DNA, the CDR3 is TGTGCCAGCAGCGTTAGCGGGAACTCCTACAATGAGCAGTTCTTC. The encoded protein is CASSVSGNSYNEQFF.

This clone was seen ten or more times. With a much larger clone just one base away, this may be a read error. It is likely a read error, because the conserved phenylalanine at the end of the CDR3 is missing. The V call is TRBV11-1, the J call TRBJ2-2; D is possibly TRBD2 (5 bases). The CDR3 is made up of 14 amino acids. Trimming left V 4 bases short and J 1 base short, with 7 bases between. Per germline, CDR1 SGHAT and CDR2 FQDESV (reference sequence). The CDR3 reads CASSSSMNTGELFL. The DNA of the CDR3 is TGTGCCAGCAGCTCTAGCATGAACACCGGGGAGCTGTTTCTT.

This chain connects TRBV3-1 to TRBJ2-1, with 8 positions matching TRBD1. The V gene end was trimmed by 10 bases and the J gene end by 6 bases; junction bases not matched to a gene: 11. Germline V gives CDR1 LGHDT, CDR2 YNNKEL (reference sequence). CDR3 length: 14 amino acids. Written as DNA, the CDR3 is TGTGCCATTTCTGGACAGGGTACAGGCAATGAGCAGTTCTTC. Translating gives CAISGQGTGNEQFF.

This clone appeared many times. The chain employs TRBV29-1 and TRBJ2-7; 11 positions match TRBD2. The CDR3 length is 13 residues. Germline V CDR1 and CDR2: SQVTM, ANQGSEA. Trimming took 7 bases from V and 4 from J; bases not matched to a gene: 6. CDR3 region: CSGSVAGGYEQYF. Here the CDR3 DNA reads TGCAGCGGATCCGTAGCGGGAGGGTACGAGCAGTACTTC.

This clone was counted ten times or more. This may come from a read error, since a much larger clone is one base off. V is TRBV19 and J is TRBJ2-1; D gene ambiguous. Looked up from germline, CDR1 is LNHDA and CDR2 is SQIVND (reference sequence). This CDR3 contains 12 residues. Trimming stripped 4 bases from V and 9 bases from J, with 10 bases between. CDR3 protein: CASSRQNSEQFF. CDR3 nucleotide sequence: TGTGCCAGTAGTAGGCAGAACAGTGAGCAGTTCTTC.

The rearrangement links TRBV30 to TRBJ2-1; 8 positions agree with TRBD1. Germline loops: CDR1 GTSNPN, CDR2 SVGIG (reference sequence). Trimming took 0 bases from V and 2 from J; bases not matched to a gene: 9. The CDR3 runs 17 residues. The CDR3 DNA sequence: TGTGCCTGGAGTGTATACCCGACAGGGGCGGCCTACAATGAGCAGTTCTTC. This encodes CAWSVYPTGAAYNEQFF.

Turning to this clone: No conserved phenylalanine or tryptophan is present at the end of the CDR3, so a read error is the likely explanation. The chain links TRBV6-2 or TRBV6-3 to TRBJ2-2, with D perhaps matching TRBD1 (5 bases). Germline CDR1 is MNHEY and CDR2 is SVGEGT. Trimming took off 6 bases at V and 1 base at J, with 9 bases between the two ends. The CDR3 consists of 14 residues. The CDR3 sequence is CASRPGQNTGELFL. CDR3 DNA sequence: TGTGCCAGCAGGCCTGGACAGAACACCGGGGAGCTGTTTCTT.

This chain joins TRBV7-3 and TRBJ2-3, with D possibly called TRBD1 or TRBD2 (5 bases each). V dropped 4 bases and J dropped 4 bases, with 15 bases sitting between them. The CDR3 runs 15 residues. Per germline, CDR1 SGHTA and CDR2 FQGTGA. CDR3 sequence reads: CASSSGPNDPDTQYF. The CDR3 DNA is TGTGCCAGCAGCTCGGGACCTAATGACCCAGATACGCAGTATTTT.

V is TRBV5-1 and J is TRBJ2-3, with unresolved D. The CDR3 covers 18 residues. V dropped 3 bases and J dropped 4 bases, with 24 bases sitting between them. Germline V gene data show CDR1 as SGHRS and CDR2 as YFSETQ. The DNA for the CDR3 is TGCGCCAGCAGCTACGGGTTACGCCAAGGGCCCATCGCAGATACGCAGTATTTT. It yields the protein CASSYGLRQGPIADTQYF.

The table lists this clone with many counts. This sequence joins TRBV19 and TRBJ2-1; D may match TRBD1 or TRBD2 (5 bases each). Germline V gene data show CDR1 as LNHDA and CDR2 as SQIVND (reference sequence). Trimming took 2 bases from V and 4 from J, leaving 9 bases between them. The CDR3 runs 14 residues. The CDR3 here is CASSILGEYNEQFF. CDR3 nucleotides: TGTGCCAGTAGTATACTGGGGGAGTACAATGAGCAGTTCTTC.

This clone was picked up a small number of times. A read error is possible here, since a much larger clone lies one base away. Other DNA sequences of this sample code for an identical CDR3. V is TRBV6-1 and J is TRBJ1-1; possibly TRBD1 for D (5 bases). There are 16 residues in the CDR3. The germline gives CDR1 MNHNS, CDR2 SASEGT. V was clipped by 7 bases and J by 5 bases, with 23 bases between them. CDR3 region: CASIPLAQGGSTEAFF. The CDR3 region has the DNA TGTGCCAGCATCCCCCTCGCGCAGGGAGGTAGTACTGAAGCTTTCTTT.